This is a list of T cell receptor beta chains from one sample in a study of cytomegalovirus exposure and HLA in healthy donors. The protocol was immunoSEQ multiplex PCR, while the TCRdb copy is restricted to in-frame clones and leaves out a portion. Listed are around 50,000 clones; 2% to 2.5% falls within the top ten. The source material was PBMCs. Receptors originate from a female donor in good health and CMV-seronegative. Both conserved end residues are part of each CDR3. The D gene is left open where the match is weak.

v_call,d_call,j_call,cdr3_nt,cdr3_aa
TRBV5-6,.,TRBJ1-5,TGTGCCAGCAGCTTGAATCTTAGATCGAGCAATCAGCCCCAGCATTTT,CASSLNLRSSNQPQHF
TRBV6-6,.,TRBJ2-4,TGTGCCAGCAGTTACTACTCGGCCGGGGATAAAAACATTCAGTACTTC,CASSYYSAGDKNIQYF
TRBV29-1,.,TRBJ2-1,TGCAGCGTTGAAAGCAGGGGTTCCTACAATGAGCAGTTCTTC,CSVESRGSYNEQFF
TRBV2,.,TRBJ2-7,TGTGCCAGTATTAGGACTCCCTTTTGGGAGCAGTACTTC,CASIRTPFWEQYF
TRBV6-6,TRBD1,TRBJ2-7,TGTGCCAGCAGTTACTATGGTCAGGGGGCTAACGAGCAGTACTTC,CASSYYGQGANEQYF
TRBV28,.,TRBJ1-4,TGTGCCAGCAGTTTACAGGGTGTCGAAAAACTGTTTTTT,CASSLQGVEKLFF
TRBV6-5,.,TRBJ2-2,TGTGCCAGCAGTTCCGACAGCACCGGGGAGCTGTTTTTT,CASSSDSTGELFF
TRBV19,.,TRBJ1-1,TGTGCCAGTAGTACCCAGTCCCTCCAGGGCTGGGCTTTCTTT,CASSTQSLQGWAFF
TRBV15,TRBD1,TRBJ1-3,TGTGCCACCAGCAGTGCTGGGGGCCGACAGGGGAGAAACACCATATATTTT,CATSSAGGRQGRNTIYF
TRBV5-1,TRBD1,TRBJ1-5,TGCGCCAGCAGCCCAGGACAGGGGACTCAGCCCCAGCATTTT,CASSPGQGTQPQHF
TRBV20-1,.,TRBJ2-5,TGCAGTGCTAGTTTCGGTGAGACCCAGTACTTC,CSASFGETQYF
TRBV9,TRBD2,TRBJ2-1,TGTGCCAGCAGCGTGAGCGGGAGCGAATACAATGAGCAGTTCTTC,CASSVSGSEYNEQFF
TRBV19,.,TRBJ2-5,TGTGCCAGTACCCCAAACCCGCAGGGCAGAAAGGAGACCCAGTACTTC,CASTPNPQGRKETQYF
TRBV2,.,TRBJ1-1,TGTGCCAGCACCCTAATGCGGGGCACTGAAGCTTTCTTT,CASTLMRGTEAFF
TRBV7-8,.,TRBJ1-2,TGTGCCAGCAGCTTATCCCCGAGAGAAGCTAACTATGGCTACACCTTC,CASSLSPREANYGYTF
TRBV7-6,.,TRBJ1-1,TGTGCCAGCAGCCTAGGGGGGGGGACATACACTGAAGCTTTCTTT,CASSLGGGTYTEAFF
TRBV5-4,.,TRBJ2-3,TGTGCCAGCAGCACCTACACAGATACGCAGTATTTT,CASSTYTDTQYF
TRBV4-3,.,TRBJ1-1,TGCGCCAGCAGCCAAGATCCCACAGGGCCGAACACTGAAGCTTTCTTT,CASSQDPTGPNTEAFF
TRBV12-2,.,TRBJ1-5,TGTGCAAGTCGCTGGGAGACAGGGGTGGGCAATCAGCCCCAGCATTTT,CASRWETGVGNQPQHF
TRBV18,.,TRBJ1-5,TGTGCCAGCTCACCACAGGGGAGCAATCAGCCCCAGCATTTT,CASSPQGSNQPQHF
TRBV19,TRBD1,TRBJ2-7,TGTGCCAGTAGTGTTGGGACAGGGGCGTCCTACGAGCAGTACTTC,CASSVGTGASYEQYF
TRBV30,.,TRBJ1-3,TGTGCCTGGAGACTGCTCTCTGGAAACACCATATATTTT,CAWRLLSGNTIYF
TRBV13,.,TRBJ2-7,TGTGCCAGCAGCTTAGGACGGGTCAGCGGCGAGCAGTACTTC,CASSLGRVSGEQYF
TRBV30,.,TRBJ2-3,TGTGCCTGGAGGGCGGGGGCCAGCACAGATACGCAGTATTTT,CAWRAGASTDTQYF
TRBV30,TRBD1,TRBJ2-7,TGTGCCTGGAGGACAGGGGCGTACGAGCAGTACTTC,CAWRTGAYEQYF
TRBV9,TRBD1,TRBJ1-1,TGTGCCAGCAGCTTCGGACAGGGGGACACTGAAGCTTTCTTT,CASSFGQGDTEAFF
TRBV4-3,TRBD1,TRBJ1-2,TGCGCCAGCAGCCGTCGGACAGGGAATGGCTACACCTTC,CASSRRTGNGYTF
TRBV5-1,.,TRBJ1-1,TGCGCCAGCAGCTTCGTCGGGGGGGGGAACACTGAAGCTTTCTTT,CASSFVGGGNTEAFF
TRBV5-1,.,TRBJ2-3,TGCGCCAGCAGCTATCAGGGAATTAGCACAGATACGCAGTATTTT,CASSYQGISTDTQYF
TRBV4-2,TRBD1,TRBJ2-7,TGTGCCAGCAACCACGAGGGACAGGGCTACGAGCAGTACTTC,CASNHEGQGYEQYF
TRBV5-1,.,TRBJ2-7,TGCGCCAGCAGCTTGGTATCCGGGGGTCACTCCTACGAGCAGTACTTC,CASSLVSGGHSYEQYF
TRBV6-6,.,TRBJ1-5,TGTGCCAGCAGTTACGGCGGGGGGAGCAATCAGCCCCAGCATTTT,CASSYGGGSNQPQHF
TRBV5-1,.,TRBJ1-4,TGCGCCAGCAGCCCCGGACATCTAACTAATGAAAAACTGTTTTTT,CASSPGHLTNEKLFF
TRBV6-5,.,TRBJ2-7,TGTGCCAGCAGTTACTCTGCGGGCGGTTACGAGCAGTACTTC,CASSYSAGGYEQYF
TRBV6-5,.,TRBJ1-5,TGTGCCAGCAAGGCTGCGGGGTATAGCAATCAGCCCCAGCATTTT,CASKAAGYSNQPQHF
TRBV4-1,TRBD2,TRBJ2-3,TGCGCCAGCAGGCAGGGACTAGCGGCCTTCACAGATACGCAGTATTTT,CASRQGLAAFTDTQYF
TRBV18,TRBD2,TRBJ2-5,TGTGCCAGCTCACCTACCGGGACTAGCGGGAGAATAAGAGAGACCCAGTACTTC,CASSPTGTSGRIRETQYF
TRBV29-1,.,TRBJ1-2,TGCAGCGACCGACAGCAGGTGTCTAACTATGGCTACACCTTC,CSDRQQVSNYGYTF
TRBV30,TRBD2,TRBJ2-1,TGTGCCTGGAGTGTATCCACGGGAGGGTACAATGAGCAGTTCTTC,CAWSVSTGGYNEQFF
TRBV9,.,TRBJ1-5,TGTGCCAGCAGCCCCGAGGTTGGTCCTCAGCCCCAGCATTTT,CASSPEVGPQPQHF
TRBV6-5,.,TRBJ1-2,TGTGCCAGCAGTTACGTGGTTGGCGGGGGCGACGGTGGCTACACCTTC,CASSYVVGGGDGGYTF
TRBV30,TRBD1,TRBJ1-4,TGTGCCTGGAGCCCTGGGACAGGGGGCCATAATGAAAAACTGTTTTTT,CAWSPGTGGHNEKLFF
TRBV4-2,TRBD1,TRBJ1-2,TGTGCCAGCAGCCAGGGCGGGACAGCGAACTATGGCTACACCTTC,CASSQGGTANYGYTF
TRBV6-5,.,TRBJ2-2,TGTGCCAGCAGTTTGGGGGGATCCGGGGAGCTGTTTTTT,CASSLGGSGELFF
TRBV13,.,TRBJ1-2,TGTGCCAGCAGCTTAGGCCTCAGGGGTGACTATGGCTACACCTTC,CASSLGLRGDYGYTF
TRBV30,TRBD1,TRBJ1-1,TGTGCCTGGAGGGACAGGGGCAACACTGAAGCTTTCTTT,CAWRDRGNTEAFF
TRBV19,.,TRBJ2-5,TGTGCCAGTAGTGCCGACAGGTCGTACCAAGAGACCCAGTACTTC,CASSADRSYQETQYF
TRBV30,.,TRBJ1-5,TGTGCCTGGAGTTCAGGGTCCGGCAATCAGCCCCAGCATTTT,CAWSSGSGNQPQHF
TRBV30,TRBD2,TRBJ2-3,TGTGCCTGGCAACCACTGGGACTAGCGGGGGGATATAAGCAGTATTTT,CAWQPLGLAGGYKQYF
TRBV30,TRBD1,TRBJ1-2,TGTGCCTGGAGACAGGGGTCTAACTATGGCTACACCTTC,CAWRQGSNYGYTF
TRBV30,.,TRBJ1-5,TGTGCCTGGAGTCCCAGGGACAATCAGCCCCAGCATTTT,CAWSPRDNQPQHF
TRBV18,TRBD1,TRBJ1-2,TGTGCCAGCTCACCCGGGACAGGGGCTCGTGGCTACACCTTC,CASSPGTGARGYTF
TRBV19,TRBD2,TRBJ2-5,TGTGCCAGTACATCTGACGGGGGCGGGGGGGAGACCCAGTACTTC,CASTSDGGGGETQYF